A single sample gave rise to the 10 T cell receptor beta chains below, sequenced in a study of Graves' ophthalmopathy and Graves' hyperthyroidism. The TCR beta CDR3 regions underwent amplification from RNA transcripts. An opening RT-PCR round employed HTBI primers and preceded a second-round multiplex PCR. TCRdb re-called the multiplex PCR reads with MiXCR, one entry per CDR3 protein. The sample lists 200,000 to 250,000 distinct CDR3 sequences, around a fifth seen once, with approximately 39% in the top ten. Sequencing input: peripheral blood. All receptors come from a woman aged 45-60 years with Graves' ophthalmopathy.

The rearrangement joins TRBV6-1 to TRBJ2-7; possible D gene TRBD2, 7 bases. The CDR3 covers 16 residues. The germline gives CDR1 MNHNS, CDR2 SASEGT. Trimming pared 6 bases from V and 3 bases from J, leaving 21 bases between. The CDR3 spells CASSQYGGRFLYEQYF. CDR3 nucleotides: TGTGCCAGCAGCCAATACGGGGGGCGCTTCCTCTACGAGCAGTACTTC.

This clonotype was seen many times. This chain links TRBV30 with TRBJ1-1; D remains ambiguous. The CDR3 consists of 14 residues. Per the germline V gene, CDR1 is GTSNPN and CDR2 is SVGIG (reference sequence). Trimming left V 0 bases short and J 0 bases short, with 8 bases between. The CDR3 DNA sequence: TGTGCCTGGAGTGTAAACAGCGTGAACACTGAAGCTTTCTTT. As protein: CAWSVNSVNTEAFF.

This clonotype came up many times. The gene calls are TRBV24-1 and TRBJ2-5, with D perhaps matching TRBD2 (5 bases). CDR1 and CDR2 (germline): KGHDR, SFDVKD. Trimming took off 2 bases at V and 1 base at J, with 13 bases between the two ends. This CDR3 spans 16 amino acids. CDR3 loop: CATSDSSGNPQETQYF. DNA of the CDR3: TGTGCCACCAGTGATTCGAGCGGAAACCCCCAAGAGACCCAGTACTTC.

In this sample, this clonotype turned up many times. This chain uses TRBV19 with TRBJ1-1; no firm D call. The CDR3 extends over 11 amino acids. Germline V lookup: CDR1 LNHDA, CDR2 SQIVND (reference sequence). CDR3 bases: TGTGCTTGTCAGCGAAACACTGAAGCTTTCTTT. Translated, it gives CACQRNTEAFF.

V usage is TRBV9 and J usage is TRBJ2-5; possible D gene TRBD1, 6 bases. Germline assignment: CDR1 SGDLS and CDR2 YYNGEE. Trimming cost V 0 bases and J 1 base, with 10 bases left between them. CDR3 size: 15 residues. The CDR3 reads CASSVARGIQETQYF. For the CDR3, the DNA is TGTGCCAGCAGCGTAGCTAGGGGGATCCAAGAGACCCAGTACTTC.

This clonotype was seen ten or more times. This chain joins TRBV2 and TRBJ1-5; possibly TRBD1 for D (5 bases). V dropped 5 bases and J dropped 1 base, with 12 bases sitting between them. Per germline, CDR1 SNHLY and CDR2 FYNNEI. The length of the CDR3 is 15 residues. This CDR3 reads CASSQGLESNQPQHF. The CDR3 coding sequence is TGTGCCAGCAGTCAGGGTCTGGAGAGCAATCAGCCCCAGCATTTT.

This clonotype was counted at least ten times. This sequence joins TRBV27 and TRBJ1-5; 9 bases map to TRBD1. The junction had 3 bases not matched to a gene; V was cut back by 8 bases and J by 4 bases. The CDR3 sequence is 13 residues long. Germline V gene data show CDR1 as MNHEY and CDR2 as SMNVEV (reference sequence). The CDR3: CASGQGMNQPQHF. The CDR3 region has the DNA TGTGCCAGCGGACAGGGGATGAATCAGCCCCAGCATTTT.

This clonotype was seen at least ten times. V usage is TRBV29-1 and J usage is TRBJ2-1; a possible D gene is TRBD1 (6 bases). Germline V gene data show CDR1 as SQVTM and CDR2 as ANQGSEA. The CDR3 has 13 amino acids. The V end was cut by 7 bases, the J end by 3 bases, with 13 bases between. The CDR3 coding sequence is TGCAGCGAAAGGACAGCGGACTACAATGAGCAGTTCTTC. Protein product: CSERTADYNEQFF.

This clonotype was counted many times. CDR3 in DNA: TGTGCCAGCAGCCCCTGGGAGGGGAGGCCTTCCGAGCAGTACTTC. This translates into CASSPWEGRPSEQYF. The rearrangement uses TRBV6-5 and TRBJ2-7, with TRBD2 matching 7 bases. The CDR3 has 15 amino acids. Germline V lookup: CDR1 MNHEY, CDR2 SVGAGI. Trimming removed 6 bases from V and 6 bases from J; junction bases left unmatched: 14.

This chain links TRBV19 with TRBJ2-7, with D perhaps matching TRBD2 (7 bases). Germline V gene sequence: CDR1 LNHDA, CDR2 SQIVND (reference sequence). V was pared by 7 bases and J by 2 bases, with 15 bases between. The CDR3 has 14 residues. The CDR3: CASTRGGGTYEQYF. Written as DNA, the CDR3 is TGTGCCAGTACCCGGGGAGGGGGAACCTACGAGCAGTACTTC.